These 24 T cell receptor beta chains share one sample of origin, sequenced in a study of blood T cell repertoires in COVID-19. Repertoires were generated with immunoSEQ multiplex PCR, while TCRdb's copy carries only in-frame clones and drops some. Of some 220,000 clones listed, roughly 80% are singletons. The sample taken for sequencing was PBMCs or T cells enriched from blood (not recorded which). The receptors shown here come from a middle-aged woman with acute COVID-19.

The rearrangement uses TRBV27 and TRBJ2-1; TRBD2 matches 11 bases. The CDR3 totals 16 residues. Losses at the gene ends were 6 bases for V and 10 bases for J; bases not matched to a gene: 14. Germline loops: CDR1 MNHEY, CDR2 SMNVEV (reference sequence). The DNA of the CDR3 is TGTGCCAGCAGCCGAAAGACTAGCGGGATCCCCAGGGAGCAGTTCTTC. As protein: CASSRKTSGIPREQFF.

The CDR3 sequence is CASTQTGGLSNQPQHF. CDR3 coding DNA: TGTGCCAGTACCCAAACCGGGGGATTGAGCAATCAGCCCCAGCATTTT. V is TRBV19 and J is TRBJ1-5, with a tentative D call TRBD1 (5 bases). The V and J ends lost 7 bases and 1 base respectively, with 17 bases between them. Germline CDR1 and CDR2: LNHDA and SQIVND (reference sequence). The CDR3 consists of 16 residues.

This clone occurred once. The gene calls are TRBV5-6 and TRBJ1-2; no reliable D call. Germline-derived CDR1 and CDR2 are SGHDT and YYEEEE. The CDR3 runs 12 residues. V was trimmed by 2 bases and J by 2 bases, leaving 4 bases between them. The CDR3 DNA is TGTGCCAGCAGCTTAGCGAACTATGGCTACACCTTC. This sequence encodes CASSLANYGYTF.

The chain employs TRBV20-1 and TRBJ1-2, with unresolved D. Germline loops: CDR1 DFQATT, CDR2 SNEGSKA (reference sequence). Trimming took off 2 bases at V and 7 bases at J, with 8 bases between the two ends. The CDR3 is 11 residues long. The CDR3 sequence is CSARLPPGYTF. The CDR3 DNA is TGCAGTGCTAGACTCCCCCCTGGCTACACCTTC.

This chain links TRBV19 with TRBJ2-1; D perhaps matches TRBD2 (6 bases). The germline V and J ends were trimmed by 3 bases and 2 bases, with 11 bases remaining between them. The CDR3 spans 15 residues. Germline CDR1 and CDR2: LNHDA and SQIVND (reference sequence). The CDR3 loop is CASSMRAGTYNEQFF. As DNA, the CDR3 is TGTGCCAGTAGTATGCGAGCGGGTACCTACAATGAGCAGTTCTTC.

The gene calls are TRBV28 and TRBJ2-3, with TRBD2 identical over 9 bases. The CDR3 is made up of 15 amino acids. The V gene's germline CDR1 is MDHEN and CDR2 SYDVKM. V was pared by 4 bases and J by 8 bases, with 10 bases of the junction left unmatched. CDR3: CASSSLAGSQGTQYF. CDR3 sequence (DNA): TGTGCCAGCAGTTCCCTAGCGGGAAGCCAAGGTACGCAGTATTTT. The variable domain in full, completed from reference TRBV28 and TRBJ2-3, reads DVKVTQSSRYLVKRTGEKVFLECVQDMDHENMFWYRQDPGLGLRLIYFSYDVKMKEKGDIPEGYSVSREKKERFSLILESASTNQTSMYLCASSSLAGSQGTQYFGPGTRLTVL.

The chain joins TRBV4-3 to TRBJ1-4, with D possibly being TRBD1 (6 bases). Per germline, CDR1 LGHNA and CDR2 YSLEER. The CDR3 is 13 residues long. V was trimmed by 0 bases and J by 8 bases, leaving 7 bases between them. This chain's CDR3 is CASSQEGQEKLFF. The CDR3 DNA follows: TGCGCCAGCAGCCAAGAAGGACAGGAAAAACTGTTTTTT.

The chain links TRBV25-1 to TRBJ2-3, with D possibly TRBD2 on 6 matching bases. Between the trimmed V and J ends, which lost 7 bases and 2 bases, there was a span of 13 bases. Germline V lookup: CDR1 MGHDK, CDR2 SYGVNS. This CDR3 comprises 14 residues. CDR3 protein: CASTAGDFTDTQYF. In DNA, the CDR3 is TGTGCCAGCACAGCCGGGGACTTCACAGATACGCAGTATTTT.

The table lists this clone with many counts. The rearrangement uses TRBV5-4 and TRBJ1-1, with D possibly TRBD1 on 5 matching bases. Between the trimmed V and J ends, which lost 4 bases and 3 bases, there was a span of 16 bases. The germline V gene has CDR1 SGHNT and CDR2 YYREEE (reference sequence). This CDR3 is 15 amino acids long. CDR3 region: CASSLKPGGDTEAFF. Written as DNA, the CDR3 is TGTGCCAGCAGCCTGAAACCGGGGGGAGACACTGAAGCTTTCTTT.

This rearrangement joins TRBV28 to TRBJ1-4; the match to TRBD1 covers 10 bases. Germline values: CDR1 MDHEN, CDR2 SYDVKM. The CDR3 runs 16 residues. The junction had 9 bases not matched to a gene; V was cut back by 4 bases and J by 7 bases. CDR3 region: CASSSLTGTGVEKLFF. DNA of the CDR3: TGTGCCAGCAGTTCCCTGACCGGGACAGGGGTTGAAAAACTGTTTTTT.

The V call is TRBV18, the J call TRBJ2-1; 7 nucleotides align to TRBD1. CDR1 KGHSH and CDR2 LQKENI come from the germline V gene. The ends lost 3 bases at V and 10 bases at J; junction bases unmatched: 12. The CDR3 spans 15 residues. CDR3 residues: CASSPDQGEVSEQFF. The DNA of the CDR3 is TGTGCCAGCTCACCCGACCAGGGGGAAGTAAGCGAGCAGTTCTTC. The whole variable domain, remainder taken from reference TRBV18 and TRBJ2-1, is NAGVMQNPRHLVRRRGQEARLRCSPMKGHSHVYWYRQLPEEGLKFMVYLQKENIIDESGMPKERFSAEFPKEGPSILRIQQVVRGDSAAYFCASSPDQGEVSEQFFGPGTRLTVL.

The J gene is TRBJ2-1, the V gene TRBV24-1; TRBD2 is a possible D gene (6 bases). The CDR3 totals 15 residues. The V and J ends lost 4 bases and 9 bases respectively, with 18 bases between them. Per germline, CDR1 KGHDR and CDR2 SFDVKD. CDR3 residues: CATSDPAGGHGEQFF. The CDR3 DNA reads TGTGCCACCAGTGACCCAGCTGGAGGGCATGGTGAGCAGTTCTTC.

The chain couples TRBV27 to TRBJ1-5, with D perhaps matching TRBD1 (5 bases). The CDR3 extends over 15 amino acids. V was shortened by 6 bases and J by 6 bases, with 18 bases between the two germline ends. Germline V gene data show CDR1 as MNHEY and CDR2 as SMNVEV (reference sequence). This CDR3 reads CASSPKITRVQPQHF. CDR3 coding DNA: TGTGCCAGCAGCCCCAAAATTACCAGGGTTCAGCCCCAGCATTTT.

V gene TRBV28 combines with J gene TRBJ2-2, with 7 bases identical to TRBD2. The CDR3 sequence is 16 residues long. V trimming: 4 bases; J trimming: 0 bases; junction bases outside the gene matches: 5. Germline CDR1 reads MDHEN; CDR2 reads SYDVKM. In nucleotides, the CDR3 is TGTGCCAGCAGTTCCGCGGGGGAATCGAACACCGGGGAGCTGTTTTTT. Encoded protein: CASSSAGESNTGELFF.

The chain has TRBV7-2 and TRBJ1-2, with 10 nucleotides matching TRBD1. The CDR3 runs 16 residues. V lost 2 bases, J lost 6 bases, and 9 bases stayed unmatched. Germline CDR1 and CDR2: SGHTA and FQGNSA. CDR3: CASSLQPAGTGDGYTF. In DNA form, the CDR3 reads TGTGCCAGCAGCTTACAGCCGGCGGGGACAGGGGATGGCTACACCTTC. The full variable domain, rest sourced from reference TRBV7-2 and TRBJ1-2, is GAGVSQSPSNKVTEKGKDVELRCDPISGHTALYWYRQSLGQGLEFLIYFQGNSAPDKSGLPSDRFSAERTGGSVSTLTIQRTQQEDSAVYLCASSLQPAGTGDGYTFGSGTRLTVV.

The chain carries TRBV2 and TRBJ2-1, with TRBD1 identical over 7 bases. Germline assignment: CDR1 SNHLY and CDR2 FYNNEI. V was clipped by 10 bases and J by 6 bases; unmatched bases: 9. This CDR3 has 13 amino acids. CDR3 in DNA: TGTGCCATCGGCCGACAGGGTATCAATGAGCAGTTCTTC. It translates to CAIGRQGINEQFF. The variable domain in full, with the rest retrieved from reference TRBV2 and TRBJ2-1, is EPEVTQTPSHQVTQMGQEVILRCVPISNHLYFYWYRQILGQKVEFLVSFYNNEISEKSEIFDDQFSVERPDGSNFTLKIRSTKLEDSAMYFCAIGRQGINEQFFGPGTRLTVL.

The V and J genes are TRBV11-1 and TRBJ2-1; 8 bases align to TRBD2. With 1 base clipped from V and 10 bases from J, the junction kept 6 bases outside the gene matches. The V gene's germline CDR1 is SGHAT and CDR2 FQDESV (reference sequence). The CDR3 has 14 amino acids. The CDR3 nucleotides read TGTGCCAGCAGCTTAGGGGCGGGGGGATTCGAGCAGTTCTTC. Protein: CASSLGAGGFEQFF.

The rearrangement uses TRBV2 and TRBJ2-1, with D possibly matching TRBD2 (6 bases). The germline V gene encodes CDR1 SNHLY and CDR2 FYNNEI. The CDR3 has 15 residues. V lost 1 base, J lost 12 bases, and 19 bases lay in between. CDR3 nucleotide sequence: TGTGCCAGCAGTGAAGAGTCGGGACTCACACTCGGGCAGTTCTTC. Protein sequence: CASSEESGLTLGQFF.

This clone appeared a single time. V is TRBV10-3 and J is TRBJ2-7; D perhaps matches TRBD2 (5 bases). V lost 6 bases and J 7 bases, leaving 19 bases between the germline ends. The CDR3 consists of 14 residues. Germline CDR1 ENHRY, CDR2 SYGVKD. CDR3 coding DNA: TGTGCCATCAGCGTCGACCACCGGACTCGGGAGCAGTACTTC. It translates to CAISVDHRTREQYF.

V usage is TRBV5-4 and J usage is TRBJ2-7, with D uncertain. Between the trimmed V and J ends, which lost 2 bases and 6 bases, there was a span of 15 bases. CDR1 and CDR2 from the germline V gene are SGHNT and YYREEE (reference sequence). The CDR3 length is 14 residues. CDR3 nucleotides: TGTGCCAGCAGCTTTGATGCGTCGAGTGGCGAGCAGTACTTC. Protein sequence: CASSFDASSGEQYF.

The chain uses TRBV7-8 and TRBJ2-2; a possible D gene is TRBD2 (5 bases). Trimming stripped 5 bases from V and 7 bases from J, with 8 bases between. The CDR3 runs to 12 residues. Germline CDR1 and CDR2: SGHVS and FQNEAQ. The DNA for the CDR3 is TGTGCCAGCAGCCTCCGGGGCGGGGAGCTGTTTTTT. Translated, it gives CASSLRGGELFF.

This clone was seen only once. This chain uses TRBV27 with TRBJ1-5; no definite D call. This CDR3 is 12 amino acids long. V was clipped by 8 bases and J by 2 bases, with 7 bases between them. The germline CDR1 and CDR2 sequences are MNHEY and SMNVEV (reference sequence). The CDR3 protein is CASGRGNQPQHF. CDR3 DNA sequence: TGTGCCAGCGGGAGAGGCAATCAGCCCCAGCATTTT.

This clone was counted once. The CDR3 DNA is TGCGCCAGCAGCCTGTGGTTCCGGCAGCCCCAGCATTTT. Amino acid sequence: CASSLWFRQPQHF. The V and J genes are TRBV5-1 and TRBJ1-5, with D hard to call. Germline CDR1 SGHRS, CDR2 YFSETQ. Trimming shortened V by 4 bases and J by 7 bases, and 12 bases separated the two germline ends. This CDR3 comprises 13 residues.

The chain employs TRBV21-1 and TRBJ2-1; the listed D gene, TRBD1, was not tested against the DNA. TRBV21-1 is a documented pseudogene. This CDR3 is built from 16 residues. CDR3: CASSKVPQGPNNEQFF. CDR3 coding DNA: TGTGCCAGCAGCAAAGTCCCCCAGGGTCCGAACAATGAGCAGTTCTTC.